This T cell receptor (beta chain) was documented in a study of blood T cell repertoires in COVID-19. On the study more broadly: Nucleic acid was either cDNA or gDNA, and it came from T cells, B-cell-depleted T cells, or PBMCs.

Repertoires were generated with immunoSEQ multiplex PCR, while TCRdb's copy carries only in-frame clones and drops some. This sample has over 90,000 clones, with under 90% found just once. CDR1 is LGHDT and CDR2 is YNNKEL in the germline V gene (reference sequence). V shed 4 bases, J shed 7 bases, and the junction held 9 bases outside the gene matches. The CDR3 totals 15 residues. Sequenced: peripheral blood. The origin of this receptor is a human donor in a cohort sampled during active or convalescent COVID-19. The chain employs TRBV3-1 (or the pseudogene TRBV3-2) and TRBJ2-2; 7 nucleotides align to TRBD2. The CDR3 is CASSPRGGEVGELFF. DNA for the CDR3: TGTGCCAGCAGCCCCCGGGGAGGGGAAGTCGGGGAGCTGTTTTTT.